The clone carrying this T cell receptor beta chain was observed a few times. Amplification targeted TCR beta CDR3 regions from RNA transcripts. The primer set for the first-round RT-PCR of the TCR CDR3 was HTBI. One entry per CDR3 protein, called by TCRdb with MiXCR from the multiplex PCR reads. Of around 800,000 distinct CDR3 sequences in the sample, roughly 37% were seen once. The CDR3 sequence is 17 residues long. CDR1 and CDR2 (germline): SGHRS, YFSETQ. V lost 4 bases and J 0 bases, leaving 17 bases between the germline ends. The data belong to a study of T cells in Graves' hyperthyroidism and ophthalmopathy.

This receptor was identified in a man aged 18 to 35 with Graves' hyperthyroidism. Sequencing was carried out using blood. The chain employs TRBV5-1 and TRBJ1-3, with a possible D match to TRBD1 (6 bases). The CDR3 here is CASSENPGVLSGNTIYF. The CDR3 region has the DNA TGCGCCAGCAGCGAAAATCCAGGGGTCCTCTCTGGAAACACCATATATTTT. Full variable domain (rest looked up from reference TRBV5-1 and TRBJ1-3): KAGVTQTPRYLIKTRGQQVTLSCSPISGHRSVSWYQQTPGQGLQFLFEYFSETQRNKGNFPGRFSGRQFSNSRSEMNVSTLELGDSALYLCASSENPGVLSGNTIYFGEGSWLTVV.